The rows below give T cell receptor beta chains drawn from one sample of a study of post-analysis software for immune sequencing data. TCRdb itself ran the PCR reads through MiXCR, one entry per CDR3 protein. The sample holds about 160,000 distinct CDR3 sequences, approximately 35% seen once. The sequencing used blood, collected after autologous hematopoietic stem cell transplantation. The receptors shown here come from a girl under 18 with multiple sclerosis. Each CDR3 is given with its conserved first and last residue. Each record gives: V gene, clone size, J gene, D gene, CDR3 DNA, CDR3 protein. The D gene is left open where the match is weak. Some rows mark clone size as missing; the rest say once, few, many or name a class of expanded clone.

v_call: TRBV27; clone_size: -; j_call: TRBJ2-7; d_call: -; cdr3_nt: TGTGCCAGCACGGACACCCGCTCCTACGAGCAGTACTTC; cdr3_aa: CASTDTRSYEQYF
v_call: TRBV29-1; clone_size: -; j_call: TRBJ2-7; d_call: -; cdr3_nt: TGCAGCGTTAAAGACGCCACCTACGAGCAGTACTTC; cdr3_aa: CSVKDATYEQYF
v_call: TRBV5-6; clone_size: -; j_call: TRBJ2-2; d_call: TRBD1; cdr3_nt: TGTGCCAGCAGCAGGGCACAGGGGACCGGGGAGCTGTTTTTT; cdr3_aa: CASSRAQGTGELFF
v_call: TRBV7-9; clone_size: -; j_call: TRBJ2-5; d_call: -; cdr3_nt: TGTGCCAGCAGCTTAATCCGGGAGAGCCCCTGGGGAGAGACCCAGTACTTC; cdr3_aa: CASSLIRESPWGETQYF
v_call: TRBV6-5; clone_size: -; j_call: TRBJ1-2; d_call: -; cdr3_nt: TGTGCCAGCAGCCGTCGGGGCAGCCGCTACACCTTC; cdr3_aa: CASSRRGSRYTF
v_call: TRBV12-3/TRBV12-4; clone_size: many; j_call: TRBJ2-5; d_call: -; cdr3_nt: TGTGCCAGCAGTTATATGGGAGAGACCCAGTACTTC; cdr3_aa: CASSYMGETQYF
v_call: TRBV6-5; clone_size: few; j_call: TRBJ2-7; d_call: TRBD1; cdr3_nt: TGTGCCAGCAGTCGGGACAGGGTGAGCTCTAGGCAGTACTTC; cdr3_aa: CASSRDRVSSRQYF
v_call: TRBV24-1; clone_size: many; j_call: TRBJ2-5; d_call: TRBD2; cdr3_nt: TGTGCCACCAGCCGACCGGGAGGAGGGGAGACCCAGTACTTC; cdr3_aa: CATSRPGGGETQYF
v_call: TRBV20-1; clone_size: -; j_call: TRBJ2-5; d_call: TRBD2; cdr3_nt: TGCAGTGCTAGAGACCCATCGAGCGGGATTTGGGAGACCCAGTACTTC; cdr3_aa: CSARDPSSGIWETQYF
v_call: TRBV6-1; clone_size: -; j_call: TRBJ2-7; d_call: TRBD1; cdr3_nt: TGTGCCAGCTCACAGACCCGGGACAGTACCTACGAGCAGTACTTC; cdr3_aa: CASSQTRDSTYEQYF
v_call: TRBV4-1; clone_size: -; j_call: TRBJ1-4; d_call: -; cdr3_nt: TGCGCCAGCAGCCAAGTGTTTTCGAGGAAGTCAGGGGAAAAACTGTTTTTT; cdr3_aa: CASSQVFSRKSGEKLFF
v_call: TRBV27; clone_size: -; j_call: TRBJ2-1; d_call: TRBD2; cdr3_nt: TGTGCCAGCAGTTTTGTTGTAGTGGCGGGAGGCTCCTACAATGAGCAGTTCTTC; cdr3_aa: CASSFVVVAGGSYNEQFF
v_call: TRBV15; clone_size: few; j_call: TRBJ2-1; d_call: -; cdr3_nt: TGTGCCACCAGCAGAGATGGCGGCGTGTCCTACAATGAGCAGTTCTTC; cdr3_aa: CATSRDGGVSYNEQFF
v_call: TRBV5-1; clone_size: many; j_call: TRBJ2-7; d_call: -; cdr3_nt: TGCGCCAGCAGCCCAGGCGCCTACTACGAGCAGTACTTC; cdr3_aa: CASSPGAYYEQYF
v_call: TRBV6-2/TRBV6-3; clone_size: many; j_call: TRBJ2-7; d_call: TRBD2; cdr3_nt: TGTGCCAGCAGGGAACTAGCGGGAGCCCACGAGCAGTACTTC; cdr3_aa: CASRELAGAHEQYF
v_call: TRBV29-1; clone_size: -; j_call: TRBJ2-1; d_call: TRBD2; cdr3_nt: TGCAGCGTCCTACGACTAGCGGGAAAAGGTGAGCAGTTCTTC; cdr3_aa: CSVLRLAGKGEQFF
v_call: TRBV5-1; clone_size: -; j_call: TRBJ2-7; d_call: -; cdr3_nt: TGCGCCAGCAGCTTACGTCCTTCCTACGGGCAGTACTTC; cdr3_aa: CASSLRPSYGQYF
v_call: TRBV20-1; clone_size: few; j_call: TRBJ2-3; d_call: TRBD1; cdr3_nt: TGCAGTGCTAGAGCGGGGACAGGGGGGGGTGATACGCAGTATTTT; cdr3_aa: CSARAGTGGGDTQYF
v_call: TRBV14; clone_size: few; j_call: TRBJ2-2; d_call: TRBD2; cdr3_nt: TGTGCCAGCAGCCAAGAGCAGCGGGGGGCCGGGGAGCTGTTTTTT; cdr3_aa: CASSQEQRGAGELFF
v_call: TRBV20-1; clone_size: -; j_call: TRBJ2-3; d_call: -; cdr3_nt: TGCAGTGCCCCGGGGCAACCGAGCACAGATACGCAGTATTTT; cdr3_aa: CSAPGQPSTDTQYF
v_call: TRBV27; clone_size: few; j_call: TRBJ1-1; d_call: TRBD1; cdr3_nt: TGTGCCAGCAGTTTGGGACAGGGGGTAACGGACACTGAAGCTTTCTTT; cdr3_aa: CASSLGQGVTDTEAFF
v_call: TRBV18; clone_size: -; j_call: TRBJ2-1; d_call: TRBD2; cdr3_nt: TGTGCCAGCTCACCAATAGCGGGACCTCCATCAGGTGAGCAGTTCTTC; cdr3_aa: CASSPIAGPPSGEQFF
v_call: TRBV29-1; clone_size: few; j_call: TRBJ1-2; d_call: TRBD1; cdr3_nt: TGCAGCGTGATTGCCGGGACAGGGAACTATGGCTACACCTTC; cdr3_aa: CSVIAGTGNYGYTF
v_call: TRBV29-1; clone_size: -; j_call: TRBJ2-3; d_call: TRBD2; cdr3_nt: TGCAGCGCCAAACCAGCGGGAGGGAACACAGATACGCAGTATTTT; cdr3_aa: CSAKPAGGNTDTQYF
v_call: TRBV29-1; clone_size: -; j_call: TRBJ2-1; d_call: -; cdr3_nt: TGCAGCGTAGAAGGCGGACCCGGCGGATGGTTGAATGAGCAGTTCTTC; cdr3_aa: CSVEGGPGGWLNEQFF
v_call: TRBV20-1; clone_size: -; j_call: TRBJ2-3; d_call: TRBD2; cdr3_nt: TGCAGTGCCAAAGACCCATGGGGACTAAGGAGTGGCACAGATACGCAGTATTTT; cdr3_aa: CSAKDPWGLRSGTDTQYF
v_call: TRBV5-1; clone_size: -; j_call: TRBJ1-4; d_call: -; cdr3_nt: TGCGCCAGCAGGCCAGCAACTAATGAAAAACGGTTTTTT; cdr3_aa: CASRPATNEKRFF
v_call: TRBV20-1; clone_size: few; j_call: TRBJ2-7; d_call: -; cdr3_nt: TGCAGTGCTAGTTTTACCCGGAGGGACACCCCCTACGAGCAGTACTTC; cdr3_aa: CSASFTRRDTPYEQYF
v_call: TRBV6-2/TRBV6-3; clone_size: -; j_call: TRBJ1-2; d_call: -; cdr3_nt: TGTGCCAGCAGTTACCGGCTTCCGAGGTCCTATGGCTACACCTTC; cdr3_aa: CASSYRLPRSYGYTF
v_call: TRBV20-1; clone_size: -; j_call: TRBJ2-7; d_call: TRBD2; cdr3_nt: TGCAGTGCTAGAGAGGGAGGGACCAACTCCTACGAGCAGTACTTC; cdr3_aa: CSAREGGTNSYEQYF
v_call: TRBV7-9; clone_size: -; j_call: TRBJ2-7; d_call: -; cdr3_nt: TGTGCCAGCAGCTTCCCGCCGGAGGGTCCTACTCTAGAAGACGCCGAGCAGTACTTC; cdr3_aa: CASSFPPEGPTLEDAEQYF
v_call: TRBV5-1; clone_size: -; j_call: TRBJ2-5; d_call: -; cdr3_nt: TGCGCCAGCAGCCCGGAGGTATTGGAGACCCAGTACTTC; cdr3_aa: CASSPEVLETQYF
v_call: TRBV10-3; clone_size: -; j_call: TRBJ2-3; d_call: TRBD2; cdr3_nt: TGTGCCATCAGTGAGCGTTCTGGCGGGAGGGGGACAGATACGCAGTATTTT; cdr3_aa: CAISERSGGRGTDTQYF
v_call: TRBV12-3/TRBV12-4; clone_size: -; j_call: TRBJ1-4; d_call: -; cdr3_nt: TGTGCCAGCAGTCCCCGAATCCAGGTCAAAGGGGAAAAACCGTTTTTT; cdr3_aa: CASSPRIQVKGEKPFF
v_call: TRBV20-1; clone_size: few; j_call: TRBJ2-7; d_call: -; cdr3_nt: TGCAGTGCGGGCAGGGTAAGCGAGCAGTACTTC; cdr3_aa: CSAGRVSEQYF
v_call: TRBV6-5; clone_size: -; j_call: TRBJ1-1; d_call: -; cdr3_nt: TGTGCCAGCACCTACGGCCTTCCGGGGAACACTGAAGCTTTCTTT; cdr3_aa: CASTYGLPGNTEAFF
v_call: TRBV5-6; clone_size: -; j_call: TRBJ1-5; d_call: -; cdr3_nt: TGTGCCAGCAGCTTGGGACAGGTCAATCAGCCCCAGCATTTT; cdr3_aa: CASSLGQVNQPQHF
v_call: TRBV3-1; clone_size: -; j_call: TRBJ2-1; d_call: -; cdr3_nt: TGTGCCAGCAGCCTCGGGACGGGGACGCACAATGAGCAGTTCTTC; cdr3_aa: CASSLGTGTHNEQFF